Included here is one T cell receptor (beta chain) sequence, with context. The data stem from a study of cytomegalovirus exposure and HLA in healthy donors. Use of 60 Vbeta and 13 Jbeta primers characterized the PCR. The assay was immunoSEQ multiplex PCR, and TCRdb's table has in-frame clones only and misses some. The sample carries 150,000 to 200,000 clones, more than 75% recorded once. The CDR3 totals 15 residues. Germline CDR1 is SGHTA and CDR2 is FQGNSA. Losses at the gene ends were 7 bases for V and 4 bases for J; bases not matched to a gene: 5. The sequence was collected from a woman aged 50 to 60 in good health and CMV-seronegative. The chain uses TRBV7-2 and TRBJ2-2, with 11 nucleotides matching TRBD2. Sequenced input: PBMCs. CDR3 DNA sequence: TGTGCCAGCACCAATAGCGGGAGGGTCACCGGGGAGCTGTTTTTT. It is translated as CASTNSGRVTGELFF.